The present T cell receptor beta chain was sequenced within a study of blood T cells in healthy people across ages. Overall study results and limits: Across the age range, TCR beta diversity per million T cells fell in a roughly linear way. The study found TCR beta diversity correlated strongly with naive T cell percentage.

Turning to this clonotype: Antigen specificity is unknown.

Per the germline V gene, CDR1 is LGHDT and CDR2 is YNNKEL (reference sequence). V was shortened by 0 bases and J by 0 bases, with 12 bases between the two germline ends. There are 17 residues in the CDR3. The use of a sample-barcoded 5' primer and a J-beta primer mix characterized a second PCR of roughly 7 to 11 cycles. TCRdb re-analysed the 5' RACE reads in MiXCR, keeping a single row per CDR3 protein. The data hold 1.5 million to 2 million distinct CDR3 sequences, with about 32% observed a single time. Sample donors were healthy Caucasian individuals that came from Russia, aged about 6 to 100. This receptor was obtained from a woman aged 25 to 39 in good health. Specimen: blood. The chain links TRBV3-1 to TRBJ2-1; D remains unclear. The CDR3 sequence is CASSQEGGVGSYNEQFF. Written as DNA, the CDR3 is TGTGCCAGCAGCCAAGAAGGCGGAGTGGGCTCCTACAATGAGCAGTTCTTC.